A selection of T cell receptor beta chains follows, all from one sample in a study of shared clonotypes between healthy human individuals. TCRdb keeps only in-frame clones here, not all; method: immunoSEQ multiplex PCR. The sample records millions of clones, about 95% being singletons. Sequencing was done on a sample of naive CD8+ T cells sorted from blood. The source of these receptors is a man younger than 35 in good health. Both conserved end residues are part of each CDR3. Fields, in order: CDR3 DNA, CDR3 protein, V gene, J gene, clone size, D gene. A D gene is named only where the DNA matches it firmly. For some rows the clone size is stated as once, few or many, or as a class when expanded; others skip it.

DNA: TGTGCCAGCAACCCGGGACTAGCACAAGAGACCCAGTACTTC
CDR3: CASNPGLAQETQYF
V: TRBV9
J: TRBJ2-5
size: -
D: TRBD2

DNA: TGTGCCAGCAGCGCGACAGCGATAGATGAAAAACTGTTTTTT
CDR3: CASSATAIDEKLFF
V: TRBV7-9
J: TRBJ1-4
size: -
D: -

DNA: TGTGCCAGCAGTGAACAGGGAGAGGACTATGGCTACACCTTC
CDR3: CASSEQGEDYGYTF
V: TRBV2
J: TRBJ1-2
size: -
D: -

DNA: TGCGCCAGCAGCCCGGGGCCAGTGGGGACCGGGGAGCTGTTTTTT
CDR3: CASSPGPVGTGELFF
V: TRBV5-1
J: TRBJ2-2
size: -
D: -

DNA: TGTGCCAGCAGCTTGTCCCCCAGTCAGCCCCAGCATTTT
CDR3: CASSLSPSQPQHF
V: TRBV5-6
J: TRBJ1-5
size: -
D: -

DNA: TGTGCCAGTAGTCTGACAGGGGGCCCTGAAGCTTTCTTT
CDR3: CASSLTGGPEAFF
V: TRBV19
J: TRBJ1-1
size: -
D: TRBD1

DNA: TGTGCCAGCACCGGTGGGGAGACCCAGTACTTC
CDR3: CASTGGETQYF
V: TRBV27
J: TRBJ2-5
size: -
D: -

DNA: TGTGCCAGCAGTGAAGCGTGGGTGGATCAGCCCCAGCATTTT
CDR3: CASSEAWVDQPQHF
V: TRBV6-1
J: TRBJ1-5
size: -
D: -

DNA: TGTGCCAGCAGTGATTTGGGAATCAATCAGCCCCAGCATTTT
CDR3: CASSDLGINQPQHF
V: TRBV6-1
J: TRBJ1-5
size: -
D: -

DNA: TGTGCCAGCAGTCCCCAGGGGACCTTCAATCAGCCCCAGCATTTT
CDR3: CASSPQGTFNQPQHF
V: TRBV6-5
J: TRBJ1-5
size: -
D: -

DNA: TGTGCCAGCAGTATAACTCCTAGCGGAGCAAATGAGCAGTTCTTC
CDR3: CASSITPSGANEQFF
V: TRBV2
J: TRBJ2-1
size: once
D: TRBD2

DNA: TGTGCCAGCAGCTTAGGGGACCCAACAGATACGCAGTATTTT
CDR3: CASSLGDPTDTQYF
V: TRBV11-3
J: TRBJ2-3
size: few
D: -

DNA: TGTGCCAGCAGTTTTGAGCTCGGGGGCGGGAATCAGCCCCAGCATTTT
CDR3: CASSFELGGGNQPQHF
V: TRBV28
J: TRBJ1-5
size: -
D: -

DNA: TGTGCCAGCAGCGTAGTCGGGCAAGCCTACAATGAGCAGTTCTTC
CDR3: CASSVVGQAYNEQFF
V: TRBV9
J: TRBJ2-1
size: -
D: -

DNA: TGTGCCAGCAGTCCCCGGGAAGGAGGATACGAGCAGTACTTC
CDR3: CASSPREGGYEQYF
V: TRBV6-1
J: TRBJ2-7
size: -
D: -

DNA: TGTGCCAGCAGCCCTTCCGGCCCTAACTATGGCTACACCTTC
CDR3: CASSPSGPNYGYTF
V: TRBV2
J: TRBJ1-2
size: -
D: -

DNA: TGCGCCAGCAGCCAAAAAGGGGGTAGCGGGGCAACCTACGAGCAGTACTTC
CDR3: CASSQKGGSGATYEQYF
V: TRBV4-1
J: TRBJ2-7
size: -
D: TRBD2

DNA: TGTGCCAGTAGTCGGGACAGGGCCACCGGGGAGCTGTTTTTT
CDR3: CASSRDRATGELFF
V: TRBV19
J: TRBJ2-2
size: -
D: TRBD1

DNA: TGTGCCAGCAGACCAGGGGTGAACACTGAAGCTTTCTTT
CDR3: CASRPGVNTEAFF
V: TRBV7-9
J: TRBJ1-1
size: -
D: -

DNA: TGTGCCAGCAGTTTACTCGGGGGGCTGGGAGGCTACACCTTC
CDR3: CASSLLGGLGGYTF
V: TRBV6-5
J: TRBJ1-2
size: -
D: -

DNA: TGTGCCTGGCTCGGACCCGGACAGGGTGGGACCTACGAGCAGTACTTC
CDR3: CAWLGPGQGGTYEQYF
V: TRBV30
J: TRBJ2-7
size: -
D: TRBD1

DNA: TGTGCCAGCAGCTTGTTTAGCGTAAGCACAGATACGCAGTATTTT
CDR3: CASSLFSVSTDTQYF
V: TRBV7-2
J: TRBJ2-3
size: once
D: -

DNA: TGCAGCGTAGTCGGACAGGCCACTGAAGCTTTCTTT
CDR3: CSVVGQATEAFF
V: TRBV29-1
J: TRBJ1-1
size: -
D: TRBD1

DNA: TGTGCCAGGACGCCCCGGGACCCTGGCACAGATACGCAGTATTTT
CDR3: CARTPRDPGTDTQYF
V: TRBV2
J: TRBJ2-3
size: -
D: -

DNA: TGTGCCAGCAGCCAATGGACTAGCGGGCGGAACGAGCAGTACTTC
CDR3: CASSQWTSGRNEQYF
V: TRBV7-9
J: TRBJ2-7
size: once
D: TRBD2

DNA: TGTGCCAGCAGCTTAGATAGGGCTACGCAGTATTTT
CDR3: CASSLDRATQYF
V: TRBV7-9
J: TRBJ2-3
size: -
D: -

DNA: TGTGCCAGTAGTTTGGGACTAGCGAGATACACAGATACGCAGTATTTT
CDR3: CASSLGLARYTDTQYF
V: TRBV19
J: TRBJ2-3
size: -
D: TRBD2

DNA: TGTGCCAGCAGTGAGGGAGGCAGTTATAGCAATCAGCCCCAGCATTTT
CDR3: CASSEGGSYSNQPQHF
V: TRBV6-1
J: TRBJ1-5
size: once
D: -

DNA: TGCAGCGTGAGCGAAGGGGGGAACGAGCAGTACTTC
CDR3: CSVSEGGNEQYF
V: TRBV29-1
J: TRBJ2-7
size: -
D: -

DNA: TGTGCCAGCAGTGACTCCCGGGGGAATGGCTACACCTTC
CDR3: CASSDSRGNGYTF
V: TRBV6-4
J: TRBJ1-2
size: -
D: -

DNA: TGTGCCAGCAGTCCCCTTCGACAGGGCCTCTACGAGCAGTACTTC
CDR3: CASSPLRQGLYEQYF
V: TRBV6-5
J: TRBJ2-7
size: once
D: TRBD1

DNA: TGCGCCAGCAGCCAAGAACTTTTAACAGGGACTGAAGCTTTCTTT
CDR3: CASSQELLTGTEAFF
V: TRBV4-1
J: TRBJ1-1
size: -
D: -

DNA: TGTGCCAGCAGCTGGACAGGGGTCGGGGAGCTGTTTTTT
CDR3: CASSWTGVGELFF
V: TRBV7-9
J: TRBJ2-2
size: once
D: TRBD1

DNA: TGCGCCAGCAGCCAAGTTCAGACTTACGAGCAGTATTTC
CDR3: CASSQVQTYEQYF
V: TRBV4-1
J: TRBJ2-7
size: -
D: -

DNA: TGTGCCAGCAGCTCCAGGTGGCAGGAGAACACCGGGGAGCTGTTTTTT
CDR3: CASSSRWQENTGELFF
V: TRBV11-2
J: TRBJ2-2
size: -
D: -

DNA: TGCGCCAGCAGCCTAACAGGAGACACTGAAGCTTTCTTT
CDR3: CASSLTGDTEAFF
V: TRBV4-1
J: TRBJ1-1
size: few
D: -

DNA: TGTGCCAGTAGTTTTGCAGGGGGACCCTACGAGCAGTACTTC
CDR3: CASSFAGGPYEQYF
V: TRBV19
J: TRBJ2-7
size: -
D: TRBD1

DNA: TGCGCCAGCAGCCAAGATGGCGGAGCCTACGAGCAGTACTTC
CDR3: CASSQDGGAYEQYF
V: TRBV4-3
J: TRBJ2-7
size: -
D: -

DNA: TGTGCCAGCAGCGGACCTGGTGCGACGCATTCCTACGAGCAGTACTTC
CDR3: CASSGPGATHSYEQYF
V: TRBV5-8
J: TRBJ2-7
size: -
D: -

DNA: TGCGCCAGCAGCTTAGATATAGGGGAGTTACCTAATGAGCAGTTCTTC
CDR3: CASSLDIGELPNEQFF
V: TRBV4-3
J: TRBJ2-1
size: -
D: -

DNA: TGCGCCAGCAGCCAATTCGACAGGGGGAGGGATCAGCCCCAGCATTTT
CDR3: CASSQFDRGRDQPQHF
V: TRBV4-1
J: TRBJ1-5
size: -
D: TRBD1

DNA: TGTGCCAGCACCTCCCCGGACTCGATCCTACTGGGTACGCAGTATTTT
CDR3: CASTSPDSILLGTQYF
V: TRBV27
J: TRBJ2-3
size: -
D: -

DNA: TGTGCCAGTAGTATCTTCCGGGGGATGAACACTGAAGCTTTCTTT
CDR3: CASSIFRGMNTEAFF
V: TRBV19
J: TRBJ1-1
size: -
D: -

DNA: TGCAGTGCTACAGAAACCAATGAGCAGTTCTTC
CDR3: CSATETNEQFF
V: TRBV20-1
J: TRBJ2-1
size: -
D: -

DNA: TGTGCCAGCAGCGGGATGGGGGACTCCTACGAGCAGTACTTC
CDR3: CASSGMGDSYEQYF
V: TRBV9
J: TRBJ2-7
size: -
D: -

DNA: TGTGCCTGGATACGCGACTGGTTCCTTTCCGATGAGCAGTTCTTC
CDR3: CAWIRDWFLSDEQFF
V: TRBV30
J: TRBJ2-1
size: -
D: -

DNA: TGCAGCGCCGCGGGTACAGTAGCTACGGCAGACGATGAGCAGTTCTTC
CDR3: CSAAGTVATADDEQFF
V: TRBV29-1
J: TRBJ2-1
size: -
D: -

DNA: TGTGCCAGCAGCCCCGGGCAGCCCTTCTACGAGCAGTACTTC
CDR3: CASSPGQPFYEQYF
V: TRBV6-6
J: TRBJ2-7
size: -
D: -

DNA: TGCGCCAGCAGCCAGACGGGACTTGGAAATGAGCAGTTCTTC
CDR3: CASSQTGLGNEQFF
V: TRBV4-3
J: TRBJ2-1
size: -
D: -

DNA: TGTGCCAGCAGCTCCCCCGGGACAGGGAATGAGCAGTTCTTC
CDR3: CASSSPGTGNEQFF
V: TRBV11-2
J: TRBJ2-1
size: -
D: TRBD1

DNA: TGCGCCAGCAGCTTGGGGCAGGGGGCCGGTGAGCAGTTCTTC
CDR3: CASSLGQGAGEQFF
V: TRBV5-1
J: TRBJ2-1
size: once
D: TRBD1

DNA: TGTGCCAGCAGCTTTTTCTCCTACGAGCAGTACTTC
CDR3: CASSFFSYEQYF
V: TRBV7-2
J: TRBJ2-7
size: once
D: -

DNA: TGTGCCAGCAGTTTTCCCGGGGGACAGGGGGCAAACTACGAGCAGTACTTC
CDR3: CASSFPGGQGANYEQYF
V: TRBV28
J: TRBJ2-7
size: -
D: TRBD1

DNA: TGTGCCAGCAGCTTGTTCGCCGGGGTCACAGATACGCAGTATTTT
CDR3: CASSLFAGVTDTQYF
V: TRBV5-8
J: TRBJ2-3
size: -
D: -

DNA: TGCGCCAGCAGCCAAGATCAAGGTACAGATACGCAGTATTTT
CDR3: CASSQDQGTDTQYF
V: TRBV4-1
J: TRBJ2-3
size: -
D: -

DNA: TGTGCCAGCAGCTTATTTGTTACAGGGAGTACCAACGAGCAGTACTTC
CDR3: CASSLFVTGSTNEQYF
V: TRBV7-9
J: TRBJ2-7
size: -
D: -

DNA: TGTGCCAGCAGCTCACCGGACACCTCGAACACTGAAGCTTTCTTT
CDR3: CASSSPDTSNTEAFF
V: TRBV11-2
J: TRBJ1-1
size: -
D: -

DNA: TGCAGCGCCCGTCGGGGACAGGGGCATGGTGGCAATGAGCAGTTCTTC
CDR3: CSARRGQGHGGNEQFF
V: TRBV29-1
J: TRBJ2-1
size: -
D: TRBD1